These 28 T cell receptor beta chains came from one sample sequenced in a study of cytomegalovirus exposure and HLA in healthy donors. PCR was performed using 60 Vbeta and 13 Jbeta primers. Profiled with immunoSEQ multiplex PCR; TCRdb holds only in-frame clones, not every one. The sample has about 150,000 clones, approximately 70% seen once; the top ten hold 1.5% to 2%. Material: PBMCs. All receptors derive from a woman younger than 35 in good health and CMV-seronegative.

This chain uses TRBV29-1 with TRBJ1-1; D not resolved. This CDR3 has 14 residues. V lost 6 bases and J lost 1, with 15 bases in between. CDR1 is SQVTM, CDR2 ANQGSEA, per germline. The CDR3 region is CSVHRKGANTEAFF. The CDR3 region has the DNA TGCAGCGTCCATCGGAAGGGAGCGAACACTGAAGCTTTCTTT.

V and J are TRBV15 and TRBJ2-1; TRBD2 might be the D (6 bases). The germline V gene has CDR1 LNHNV and CDR2 YYDKDF (reference sequence). The CDR3 sequence is 15 residues long. V was clipped by 0 bases and J by 9 bases, with 15 bases between them. The CDR3 reads CATSRDLTSFSEQFF. CDR3 in DNA: TGTGCCACCAGCAGAGATCTCACTAGCTTTAGTGAGCAGTTCTTC.

J is TRBJ1-1 and V is TRBV21-1; no DNA check was done on the table's D call, TRBD1. TRBV21-1 is a pseudogene. The CDR3 contains 18 residues. The CDR3 spells CASSARQGRRRMNTEAFF. The CDR3, as DNA: TGTGCCAGCAGCGCACGACAGGGTCGGCGTCGAATGAACACTGAAGCTTTCTTT.

The chain carries TRBV5-4 and TRBJ1-1; 8 bases fit TRBD1. CDR3 length: 14 residues. Germline CDR1 and CDR2: SGHNT and YYREEE (reference sequence). Trimming removed 1 base from V and 4 bases from J; junction bases left unmatched: 3. The CDR3 DNA reads as TGTGCCAGCAGCTTGTACAGGGGGGGCACTGAAGCTTTCTTT. Residues: CASSLYRGGTEAFF.

The chain carries TRBV5-4 and TRBJ2-1; tentatively, D is TRBD2 (6 bases). V was pared by 3 bases and J by 4 bases, with 11 bases between. This CDR3 is 14 amino acids long. Germline V CDR1 and CDR2: SGHNT, YYREEE (reference sequence). In nucleotides, the CDR3 is TGTGCCAGCAGCTCGGGACTTACTTACAATGAGCAGTTCTTC. The encoded protein is CASSSGLTYNEQFF.

This rearrangement joins TRBV19 to TRBJ2-7, with D perhaps TRBD2 (6 bases). The V end lost 4 bases, the J end lost 1 base, and 8 bases lay between the germline ends. The CDR3 extends over 13 amino acids. Germline CDR1 LNHDA, CDR2 SQIVND (reference sequence). CDR3 protein: CASSTRESYEQYF. As DNA, the CDR3 is TGTGCCAGTAGTACCCGGGAGTCCTACGAGCAGTACTTC.

This chain uses TRBV6-6 with TRBJ2-2; unclear D gene. Trimming cost V 7 bases and J 4 bases, with 7 bases left between them. Germline V gene lookup returns CDR1 MNHNY and CDR2 SVGAGI (reference sequence). The CDR3 is 12 amino acids. CDR3 loop: CASIFGTGELFF. Written as DNA, the CDR3 is TGTGCCAGCATCTTCGGCACCGGGGAGCTGTTTTTT.

The rearrangement links TRBV5-1 to TRBJ1-1, with D perhaps matching TRBD1 (5 bases). The germline V gene has CDR1 SGHRS and CDR2 YFSETQ. The V end was cut by 8 bases, the J end by 1 base, with 15 bases between. This CDR3 comprises 14 residues. For the CDR3, the DNA is TGCGCCAGTAATGTCGGGGGATGGAACACTGAAGCTTTCTTT. This encodes CASNVGGWNTEAFF.

This chain joins TRBV10-3 and TRBJ2-1; the match to TRBD1 covers 7 bases. The V segment lost 1 base and the J segment 7 bases; nucleotides outside the gene matches: 7. The CDR3 is 15 amino acids. Germline CDR1 is ENHRY and CDR2 is SYGVKD. Here the CDR3 DNA reads TGTGCCATCAGTGAGTACGCAGGGGGTGGTAATGAGCAGTTCTTC. Its translation: CAISEYAGGGNEQFF.

The chain combines TRBV6-5 with TRBJ2-4, with D perhaps TRBD1 (5 bases). Germline assignment: CDR1 MNHEY and CDR2 SVGAGI. Deletions cut 5 bases from V and 1 base from J, with 12 bases between. The CDR3 is 15 amino acids. The CDR3 sequence: CASSPPGAAKNIQYF. DNA for the CDR3: TGTGCCAGCAGTCCGCCTGGGGCGGCCAAAAACATTCAGTACTTC.

A few counts support this clone. This sequence joins TRBV5-6 and TRBJ1-1; D is ambiguous. The germline gives CDR1 SGHDT, CDR2 YYEEEE. V lost 2 bases to trimming and J lost 10 bases, with 6 bases between them. CDR3 length: 10 residues. In DNA, the CDR3 is TGTGCCAGCAGCTTTTCAGGAGCTTTCTTT. Translated: CASSFSGAFF.

This chain joins TRBV5-1 and TRBJ2-3; 15 nucleotides align to TRBD2. The CDR3 is made up of 16 amino acids. V was clipped by 4 bases and J by 4 bases; unmatched bases: 4. Germline values: CDR1 SGHRS, CDR2 YFSETQ. CDR3: CASSAGLAGGPDTQYF. CDR3 DNA: TGCGCCAGCAGCGCCGGACTAGCGGGGGGGCCAGATACGCAGTATTTT.

This chain connects TRBV5-1 to TRBJ1-1; no firm D call. The V and J ends lost 4 bases and 0 bases respectively, with 10 bases between them. CDR1 and CDR2 (germline): SGHRS, YFSETQ. The CDR3 has 14 residues. The CDR3: CASSIQTMNTEAFF. CDR3 DNA sequence: TGCGCCAGCAGCATACAGACGATGAACACTGAAGCTTTCTTT. Variable domain in full (rest from reference TRBV5-1 and TRBJ1-1): KAGVTQTPRYLIKTRGQQVTLSCSPISGHRSVSWYQQTPGQGLQFLFEYFSETQRNKGNFPGRFSGRQFSNSRSEMNVSTLELGDSALYLCASSIQTMNTEAFFGQGTRLTVV.

This clone was counted only a few times. V usage is TRBV19 and J usage is TRBJ2-3; 11 nucleotides match TRBD1. The CDR3 loop spans 16 amino acids. Germline V gives CDR1 LNHDA, CDR2 SQIVND (reference sequence). V was pared by 4 bases and J by 3 bases, with 6 bases of the junction left unmatched. The CDR3 here is CASSTPRDRGTDTQYF. Written as DNA, the CDR3 is TGTGCCAGTAGTACCCCCCGGGACAGGGGGACAGATACGCAGTATTTT.

The chain employs TRBV2 and TRBJ2-3, with D unclear. Trimming removed 2 bases from V and 2 bases from J, with 5 bases in between. The CDR3 runs 13 residues. Germline lookup yields CDR1 SNHLY and CDR2 FYNNEI. The CDR3 region is CASSEPSTDTQYF. The CDR3 nucleotides read TGTGCCAGCAGTGAACCCTCCACAGATACGCAGTATTTT.

The chain uses TRBV5-5 and TRBJ2-5; D is possibly TRBD2 (5 bases). The CDR3 consists of 14 residues. V was clipped by 5 bases and J by 5 bases, with 16 bases between them. The germline gives CDR1 SGHKS, CDR2 YYEKEE (reference sequence). Here the CDR3 reads CASSRVVGGETQYF. As DNA, the CDR3 is TGTGCCAGCAGTAGAGTGGTGGGCGGGGAGACCCAGTACTTC.

The chain employs TRBV7-9 and TRBJ2-3, with a tentative D call TRBD2 (6 bases). Trimming stripped 0 bases from V and 4 bases from J, with 11 bases between. Per the germline V gene, CDR1 is SEHNR and CDR2 is FQNEAQ (reference sequence). CDR3 size: 15 residues. CDR3 in amino acids: CASSLAYGGPDTQYF. CDR3 in DNA: TGTGCCAGCAGCTTAGCGTACGGGGGACCAGATACGCAGTATTTT.

The chain couples TRBV6-5 to TRBJ2-1; 11 nucleotides align to TRBD2. The V and J ends lost 5 bases and 4 bases, in that order; junction bases with no gene match: 1. This CDR3 is built from 14 residues. Germline V gene sequence: CDR1 MNHEY, CDR2 SVGAGI. CDR3 sequence: CASSLAGGYNEQFF. CDR3 DNA: TGTGCCAGCAGTCTAGCGGGGGGTTACAATGAGCAGTTCTTC.

There are a few counts of this clone. The J gene is TRBJ2-7, the V gene TRBV6-1, with 7 bases that match TRBD1. The CDR3 loop spans 12 amino acids. CDR1 and CDR2 (germline): MNHNS, SASEGT. V gave up 6 bases and J gave up 6 bases; unmatched junction bases: 5. The CDR3 DNA follows: TGTGCCAGCAGCGACAAGGGGGCCGAGCAGTACTTC. Its translation: CASSDKGAEQYF.

V usage is TRBV21-1 and J usage is TRBJ1-1; the DNA was not used to check the table's D call, TRBD1. TRBV21-1 is shown as a pseudogene. The CDR3 is 21 amino acids. CDR3 bases: TGTGCCAGCAGCAAAGTGGGCAGGGGGCTGCCGACTCAACCCATGAACACTGAAGCTTTCTTT. Translated, it gives CASSKVGRGLPTQPMNTEAFF.

In regard to this clone: A junction boundary mismatches the germline segment, possibly from a read error. Other DNA variants within this sample encode the same CDR3. CDR3 loop: CASSLVVPRGTEAFF. CDR3 coding DNA: TGTGCCAGCAGCTTAGTAGTGCCCCGAGGGACTGAAGCTTTTTTT. The gene calls are TRBV7-9 and TRBJ1-1; tentative D call: TRBD1 (5 bases). The germline gives CDR1 SEHNR, CDR2 FQNEAQ (reference sequence). The CDR3 spans 15 residues.

The rearrangement links TRBV29-1 to TRBJ2-3; 7 nucleotides line up with TRBD2. V lost 2 bases and J lost 4; bases outside the gene matches: 9. The CDR3 has 15 amino acids. The V gene's germline CDR1 is SQVTM and CDR2 ANQGSEA. CDR3 bases: TGCAGCGTTGAAAAACGAGCGGGAAGGCCAGATACGCAGTATTTT. It yields the protein CSVEKRAGRPDTQYF.

This clone turned up a few times. The chain couples TRBV4-3 to TRBJ1-1, with D unclear. Looked up from germline, CDR1 is LGHNA and CDR2 is YSLEER. V shed 0 bases and J shed 3 bases, with 20 bases lying between them. The CDR3 spans 18 residues. This CDR3 reads CASSQDLWGEGGDTEAFF. DNA for the CDR3: TGCGCCAGCAGCCAAGATCTTTGGGGAGAGGGAGGAGACACTGAAGCTTTCTTT.

This clone was counted between two and nine times. The chain carries TRBV9 and TRBJ1-1; D gene ambiguous. This CDR3 has 13 amino acids. V was pared by 1 base and J by 0 bases, with 4 bases between. Germline CDR1 and CDR2: SGDLS and YYNGEE. CDR3 residues: CASSVQMNTEAFF. Written as DNA, the CDR3 is TGTGCCAGCAGCGTACAAATGAACACTGAAGCTTTCTTT.

This CDR3 is CATSYGTEETQYF. The CDR3 DNA reads TGTGCCACCAGCTATGGGACAGAAGAGACCCAGTACTTC. This chain connects TRBV15 to TRBJ2-5; 7 nucleotides align to TRBD1. Germline V gives CDR1 LNHNV, CDR2 YYDKDF (reference sequence). This CDR3 contains 13 residues. V was clipped by 5 bases and J by 3 bases; unmatched bases: 3.

This clone was seen a single time. This chain uses TRBV4-1 with TRBJ2-1; D unclear. The V end was cut by 4 bases, the J end by 8 bases, with 24 bases between. This CDR3 spans 17 amino acids. Germline V gene sequence: CDR1 MGHRA, CDR2 YSYEKL. CDR3 sequence: CASSRPYARPLSDEQFF. For the CDR3, the DNA is TGCGCCAGCAGCCGTCCTTACGCGCGGCCGCTCTCCGATGAGCAGTTCTTC.

The V gene is TRBV7-9, the J gene TRBJ1-5; 9 bases align to TRBD1. Germline lookup yields CDR1 SEHNR and CDR2 FQNEAQ (reference sequence). There are 17 residues in the CDR3. The V gene end was trimmed by 5 bases and the J gene end by 3 bases; junction bases not matched to a gene: 11. The CDR3 loop reads CASSDGTGRPSNQPQHF. The CDR3 nucleotides are TGTGCCAGCAGCGATGGGACAGGGCGACCTTCCAATCAGCCCCAGCATTTT.

The chain recombines TRBV7-9 with TRBJ1-1; D uncertain. Trimming pared 3 bases from V and 3 bases from J, leaving 8 bases between. Germline V gene data show CDR1 as SEHNR and CDR2 as FQNEAQ (reference sequence). This CDR3 contains 13 residues. This CDR3 is CASSFVRDTEAFF. In DNA form, the CDR3 reads TGTGCCAGCAGCTTTGTCCGGGACACTGAAGCTTTCTTT.